This is a list of T cell receptor beta chains from one sample in a study of blood T cell repertoires in COVID-19. Method: immunoSEQ multiplex PCR; TCRdb's copy keeps in-frame clones and lacks some. This sample carries approximately 200,000 clones, roughly 84% of them seen once, and the ten largest clones take about 0.93%. The material sequenced was peripheral blood. The receptor source for this set is a man aged 35-49 years with acute or convalescent COVID-19. The CDR3 runs from the conserved cysteine through the conserved F or W. D genes are given only for firm matches. Clone size appears in some rows only: once, few, many, or a class for an expanded clone.

-	TRBV7-9	16	-	TRBJ1-2	TGTGCCAGCAGGGATGGGTCGCTACAGGAAAACTATGGCTACACCTTC	CASRDGSLQENYGYTF
-	TRBV28	15	-	TRBJ1-5	TGTGCCAGCAGCTTGCCAGGTGAGAGCAATCAGCCCCAGCATTTT	CASSLPGESNQPQHF
-	TRBV15	13	-	TRBJ1-1	TGTGCCACCAGCATGCGAGGGGGCACTGAAGCTTTCTTT	CATSMRGGTEAFF
-	TRBV7-2	16	-	TRBJ1-5	TGTGCCAGCAGCTTAGACACAGGGTCGAGCAATCAGCCCCAGCATTTT	CASSLDTGSSNQPQHF
-	TRBV5-4	13	-	TRBJ2-2	TGTGCCAGCAGCTTATTCGGGTCCGGGGAGCTGTTTTTT	CASSLFGSGELFF
-	TRBV30	15	TRBD2	TRBJ2-5	TGTGCCTGGAGTGTGGGACTAGCGACCCAAGAGACCCAGTACTTC	CAWSVGLATQETQYF
-	TRBV5-1	15	TRBD1	TRBJ2-2	TGCGCCAGCAGCCCGACAGGGTTAGGCACCGGGGAGCTGTTTTTT	CASSPTGLGTGELFF
-	TRBV11-2	16	-	TRBJ2-2	TGTGCCAGCAGCTACGAGGGACAAAAGGTCCCTGGGGAGCTGTTTTTT	CASSYEGQKVPGELFF
-	TRBV9	16	TRBD2	TRBJ2-6	TGTGCCAGCAGCGAGGGAGGGGACTCTGGGGCCAACGTCCTGACTTTC	CASSEGGDSGANVLTF
few	TRBV5-1	15	-	TRBJ1-6	TGCGCCAGCAGCTTGGCCTCCAGGGGAGAGTCACCCCTCCACTTT	CASSLASRGESPLHF
-	TRBV7-8	13	TRBD1	TRBJ1-1	TGTGCCAGCAGCTCCACAGGGGAAACTGAAGCTTTCTTT	CASSSTGETEAFF
-	TRBV5-1	18	-	TRBJ1-2	TGCGCCAGCAGCTCCCAATCCACCGGGACACTCTCTAACTATGGCTACACCTTC	CASSSQSTGTLSNYGYTF
-	TRBV27	15	-	TRBJ2-7	TGTGCCAGCAGTTACCGATGGGGGGTGGGAAGGGAGCAGTACTTC	CASSYRWGVGREQYF
-	TRBV2	15	TRBD1	TRBJ1-1	TGTGCCAGCAGAAGAGGACAGGGAAGGAACACTGAAGCTTTCTTT	CASRRGQGRNTEAFF
-	TRBV19	14	TRBD1	TRBJ1-2	TGTGCCAGTACCACTAGGGCAGGGGGTCAGGGCTACACCTTC	CASTTRAGGQGYTF
-	TRBV5-1	17	TRBD2	TRBJ2-1	TGCGCCAGCAGCTTGATAGGACTAGCGGGACCCTACAATGAGCAGTTCTTC	CASSLIGLAGPYNEQFF
-	TRBV4-3	15	TRBD1	TRBJ2-1	TGCGCCAGCAGTCCAAACAGGGGGCTCGGCAATGAGCAGTTCTTC	CASSPNRGLGNEQFF
-	TRBV5-1	12	-	TRBJ2-7	TGCGCCAGCAGCCTAAGCTCCTACGAGCAGTACTTC	CASSLSSYEQYF
-	TRBV21-1	13	-	TRBJ1-1	TGTGCCAGCAGCAAAGGGCAGAAGAAGAAAGCTTTCTTT	CASSKGQKKKAFF
-	TRBV12-3/TRBV12-4	13	TRBD1	TRBJ1-2	TGTGCCAGCAGCCACGGGACAGGCTATGGCTACACCTTC	CASSHGTGYGYTF
-	TRBV6-5	14	-	TRBJ1-5	TGTGCCAGCAGTTACTTGGGGCCCAATCAGCCCCAGCATTTT	CASSYLGPNQPQHF
-	TRBV28	12	TRBD1	TRBJ1-5	TGTGCCATCGACAGGGAGAATCAGCCCCAGCATTTT	CAIDRENQPQHF
-	TRBV30	14	-	TRBJ1-1	TGTGCCTGGAGCACCTTGGGGGGGCTCACTGAAGCTTTCTTT	CAWSTLGGLTEAFF
-	TRBV20-1	15	-	TRBJ2-3	TGCAGTGCTAGTAGCCCCGGGGAGAGCACAGATACGCAGTATTTT	CSASSPGESTDTQYF
few	TRBV11-2	17	TRBD2	TRBJ2-3	TGTGCCAGCAGCTTACTAGCGGGGCTCTTTAGCACAGATACGCAGTATTTT	CASSLLAGLFSTDTQYF
-	TRBV5-1	15	-	TRBJ1-1	TGCGCCAGCAGCTCGATAGGGGGACTGAACACTGAAGCTTTCTTT	CASSSIGGLNTEAFF
-	TRBV5-1	15	-	TRBJ1-2	TGCGCCAGCAGCCCCAGCGGGGGGCAAGGGTATGGCTACACCTTC	CASSPSGGQGYGYTF
-	TRBV3-1/TRBV3-2	14	-	TRBJ1-6	TGTGCCAGCAGCCAAACAGGCGTGAATTCACCCCTCCACTTT	CASSQTGVNSPLHF
-	TRBV5-1	15	TRBD1	TRBJ2-2	TGCGCCAGCAGCTTGCGACAGGGGGACACCGGGGAGCTGTTTTTT	CASSLRQGDTGELFF
once	TRBV6-2/TRBV6-3	16	-	TRBJ1-1	TGTGCCAGCAGTTACTCGATGGGCGGGGAGGCTACTGAAGCTTTCTTT	CASSYSMGGEATEAFF
-	TRBV19	23	-	TRBJ1-4	TGTGCCAGTAGTATCCTCGGGGGGGCGCAAACGGGATTTGCCACCCCAACTAATGAAAAACTGTTTTTT	CASSILGGAQTGFATPTNEKLFF
-	TRBV18	15	-	TRBJ1-5	TGTGCCAGCTCACCTCCAGGGTTTAACAATCAGCCCCAGCATTTT	CASSPPGFNNQPQHF
-	TRBV27	14	-	TRBJ1-3	TGTGCCAGCAGCCTAAGAGGGGGGGCCAACACCATATATTTT	CASSLRGGANTIYF
-	TRBV18	14	TRBD1	TRBJ1-1	TGTGCCAGCTCAATACAGGGGGCGGACACTGAAGCTTTCTTT	CASSIQGADTEAFF
-	TRBV13	16	TRBD1	TRBJ2-7	TGTGCCAGCAGCTTAGGCGGACAGGGGACCACCTACGAGCAGTACTTC	CASSLGGQGTTYEQYF
-	TRBV11-2	13	-	TRBJ2-7	TGTGCCAGCAGCTTAGGGCCTCGGGACGAGCAGTACTTC	CASSLGPRDEQYF
-	TRBV6-2/TRBV6-3	15	TRBD1	TRBJ1-3	TGTGCCAGCAGTGCTGAGGGGACAGCTGGAAACACCATATATTTT	CASSAEGTAGNTIYF
-	TRBV25-1	17	-	TRBJ2-5	TGTGCCAGCAGTGAATTGGTGGCTAGCGATACCCAAGAGACCCAGTACTTC	CASSELVASDTQETQYF
-	TRBV3-1/TRBV3-2	14	-	TRBJ2-3	TGTGCCAGCAGCTCCGAGGGATACACAGATACGCAGTATTTT	CASSSEGYTDTQYF
-	TRBV30	14	-	TRBJ1-3	TGTGCCTGGAGGCGAGAGGCCTCTGGAAACACCATATATTTT	CAWRREASGNTIYF
-	TRBV6-5	14	-	TRBJ1-6	TGTGCCAGCAGTAACCGAAACTTTAATTCACCCCTCCACTTT	CASSNRNFNSPLHF
few	TRBV2	11	-	TRBJ1-2	TGTGCCAGCGGGGGGGTCTATGGCTACACCTTC	CASGGVYGYTF
-	TRBV5-1	16	TRBD1	TRBJ1-6	TGCGCCAGCAGCTTGGCGTCCCGGGACAGAAATTCACCCCTCCACTTT	CASSLASRDRNSPLHF
-	TRBV5-8	15	TRBD1	TRBJ1-3	TGTGCCAGCAGCTGGACAGGGGGTTCTGGAAACACCATATATTTT	CASSWTGGSGNTIYF
-	TRBV7-2	14	-	TRBJ1-5	TGTGCCAGCAGCCCCGGGGGGAGCCGAGGCCCCCAGCATTTT	CASSPGGSRGPQHF
-	TRBV2	17	-	TRBJ2-3	TGTGCCAGCAGTGCCACTTTGACTTCAGCGGTTGCAGATACGCAGTATTTT	CASSATLTSAVADTQYF
-	TRBV28	14	TRBD2	TRBJ2-3	TGTGCCAGCAGGGCGGGGGGGACCACAGATACGCAGTATTTT	CASRAGGTTDTQYF
-	TRBV29-1	15	-	TRBJ1-2	TGCAGCGTTGGGAGAGGAGGGGATCCTAACTATGGCTACACCTTC	CSVGRGGDPNYGYTF
-	TRBV5-1	13	-	TRBJ2-5	TGCGCCAGCAGGAGGCCGGTTCAAGAGACCCAGTACTTC	CASRRPVQETQYF
-	TRBV7-2	11	-	TRBJ1-1	TGTGCCAGCAGCCCGGGGGTTCTGGCTTTCTTT	CASSPGVLAFF
-	TRBV9	16	-	TRBJ1-2	TGTGCCAGCAGCGTATCCGCATCAGGGGCTCTCTATGGCTACACCTTC	CASSVSASGALYGYTF
-	TRBV30	15	TRBD1	TRBJ1-4	TGTGCCTGGAGTCTCACAGGGGGCCGGAATGAAAAACTGTTTTTT	CAWSLTGGRNEKLFF
-	TRBV7-2	14	TRBD1	TRBJ1-1	TGTGCCAGCAGCTTGGGACAGGGAAGTACTGAAGCTTTCTTT	CASSLGQGSTEAFF
-	TRBV24-1	16	-	TRBJ2-3	TGTGCCACCAGTGAAAATCAGGGGCCTAGCACAGATACGCAGTATTTT	CATSENQGPSTDTQYF
-	TRBV30	15	TRBD1	TRBJ2-7	TGTGCCTGGAGTCTTCTCCGAGGGGACAGGGGAGAGCAGTACTTC	CAWSLLRGDRGEQYF